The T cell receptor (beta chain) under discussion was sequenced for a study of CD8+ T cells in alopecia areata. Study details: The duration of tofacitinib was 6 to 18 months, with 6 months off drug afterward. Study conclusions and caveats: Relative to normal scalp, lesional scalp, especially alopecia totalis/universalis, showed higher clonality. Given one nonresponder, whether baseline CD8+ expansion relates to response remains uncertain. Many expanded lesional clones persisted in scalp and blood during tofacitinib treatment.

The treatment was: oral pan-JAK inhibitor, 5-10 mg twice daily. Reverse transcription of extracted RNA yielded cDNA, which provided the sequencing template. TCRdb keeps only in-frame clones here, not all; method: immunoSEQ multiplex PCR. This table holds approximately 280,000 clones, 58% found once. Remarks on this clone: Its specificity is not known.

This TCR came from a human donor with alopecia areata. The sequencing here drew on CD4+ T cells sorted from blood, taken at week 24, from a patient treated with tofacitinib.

The CDR3 region is CASSPLGAGYGYTF. The CDR3 bases are TGTGCCAGCAGTCCTTTGGGGGCAGGCTATGGCTACACCTTC. V is TRBV6-5 and J is TRBJ1-2; D is perhaps TRBD1 (6 bases). The CDR3 is 14 residues long. V was shortened by 5 bases and J by 4 bases, with 14 bases between the two germline ends. Germline lookup yields CDR1 MNHEY and CDR2 SVGAGI.